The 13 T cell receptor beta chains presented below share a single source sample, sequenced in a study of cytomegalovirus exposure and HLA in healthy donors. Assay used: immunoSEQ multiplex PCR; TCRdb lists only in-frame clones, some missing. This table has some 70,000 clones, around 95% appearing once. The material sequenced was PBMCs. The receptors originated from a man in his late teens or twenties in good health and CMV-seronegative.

The CDR3 loop is CASSLASRDEKLFF. CDR3 sequence (DNA): TGCGCCAGCAGCTTGGCTTCCAGGGATGAAAAACTGTTTTTT. This sequence joins TRBV5-1 and TRBJ1-4; possible D gene TRBD1, 5 bases. Germline lookup yields CDR1 SGHRS and CDR2 YFSETQ. The CDR3 totals 14 residues. V was shortened by 0 bases and J by 6 bases, with 9 bases between the two germline ends.

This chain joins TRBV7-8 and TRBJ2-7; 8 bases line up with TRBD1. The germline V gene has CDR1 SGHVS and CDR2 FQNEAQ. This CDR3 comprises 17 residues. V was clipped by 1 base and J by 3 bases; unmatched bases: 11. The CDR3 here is CASSLVLGQEDSYEQYF. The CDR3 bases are TGTGCCAGCAGCTTAGTTCTGGGACAGGAGGACAGCTACGAGCAGTACTTC.

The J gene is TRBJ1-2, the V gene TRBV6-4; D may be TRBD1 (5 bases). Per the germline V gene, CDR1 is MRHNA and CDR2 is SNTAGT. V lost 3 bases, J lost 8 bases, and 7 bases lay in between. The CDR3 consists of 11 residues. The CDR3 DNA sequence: TGTGCCAGCAGTGAAGGGGAAGGCTACACCTTC. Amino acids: CASSEGEGYTF.

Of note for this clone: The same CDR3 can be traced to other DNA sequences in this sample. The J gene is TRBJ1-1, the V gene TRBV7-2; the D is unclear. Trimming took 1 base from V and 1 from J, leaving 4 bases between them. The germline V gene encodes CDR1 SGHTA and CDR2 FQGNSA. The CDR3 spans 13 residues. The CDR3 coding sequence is TGTGCCAGCAGCTTAGGACAGAACACTGAAGCTTTCTTT. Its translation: CASSLGQNTEAFF.

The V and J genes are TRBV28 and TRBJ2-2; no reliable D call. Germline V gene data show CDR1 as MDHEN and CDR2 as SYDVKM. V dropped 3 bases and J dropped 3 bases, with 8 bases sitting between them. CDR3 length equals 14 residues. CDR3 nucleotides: TGTGCCAGCAGTTTCTCTATCGACACCGGGGAGCTGTTTTTT. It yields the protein CASSFSIDTGELFF.

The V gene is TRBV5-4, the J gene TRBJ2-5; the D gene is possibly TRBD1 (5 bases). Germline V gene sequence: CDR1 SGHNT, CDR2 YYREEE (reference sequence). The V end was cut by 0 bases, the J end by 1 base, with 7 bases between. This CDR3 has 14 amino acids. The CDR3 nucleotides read TGTGCCAGCAGCTTGGGACAGTCCCAAGAGACCCAGTACTTC. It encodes CASSLGQSQETQYF. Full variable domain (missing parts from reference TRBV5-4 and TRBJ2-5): ETGVTQSPTHLIKTRGQQVTLRCSSQSGHNTVSWYQQALGQGPQFIFQYYREEENGRGNFPPRFSGLQFPNYSSELNVNALELDDSALYLCASSLGQSQETQYFGPGTRLLVL.

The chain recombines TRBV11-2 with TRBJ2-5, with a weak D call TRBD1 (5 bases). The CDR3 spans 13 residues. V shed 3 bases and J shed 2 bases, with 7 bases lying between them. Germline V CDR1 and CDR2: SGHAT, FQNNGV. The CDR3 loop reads CASSFDSQETQYF. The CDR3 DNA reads TGTGCCAGCAGCTTTGACAGTCAAGAGACCCAGTACTTC.

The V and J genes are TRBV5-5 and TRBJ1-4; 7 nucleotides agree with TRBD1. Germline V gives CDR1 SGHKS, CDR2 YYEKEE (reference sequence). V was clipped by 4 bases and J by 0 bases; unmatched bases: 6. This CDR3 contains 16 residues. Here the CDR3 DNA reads TGTGCCAGCAGCCCGGGACAGCCTCCAACTAATGAAAAACTGTTTTTT. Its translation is CASSPGQPPTNEKLFF. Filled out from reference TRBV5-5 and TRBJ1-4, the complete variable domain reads DAGVTQSPTHLIKTRGQQVTLRCSPISGHKSVSWYQQVLGQGPQFIFQYYEKEERGRGNFPDRFSARQFPNYSSELNVNALLLGDSALYLCASSPGQPPTNEKLFFGSGTQLSVL.

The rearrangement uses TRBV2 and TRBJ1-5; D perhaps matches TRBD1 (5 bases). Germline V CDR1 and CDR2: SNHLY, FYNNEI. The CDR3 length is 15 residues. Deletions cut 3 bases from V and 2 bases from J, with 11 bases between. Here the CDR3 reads CASSDMDKGNQPQHF. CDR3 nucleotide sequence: TGTGCCAGCAGTGACATGGACAAGGGCAATCAGCCCCAGCATTTT.

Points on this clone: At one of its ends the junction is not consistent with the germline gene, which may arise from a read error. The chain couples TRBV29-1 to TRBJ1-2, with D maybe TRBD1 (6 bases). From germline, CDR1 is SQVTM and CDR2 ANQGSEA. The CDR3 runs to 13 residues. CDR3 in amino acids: CSASRQDPYGYAF. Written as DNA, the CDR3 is TGCAGCGCTTCTAGACAGGACCCCTATGGCTACGCCTTC. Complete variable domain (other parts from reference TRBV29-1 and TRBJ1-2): SAVISQKPSRDICQRGTSLTIQCQVDSQVTMMFWYRQQPGQSLTLIATANQGSEATYESGFVIDKFPISRPNLTFSTLTVSNMSPEDSSIYLCSASRQDPYGYAFGSGTRLTVV.

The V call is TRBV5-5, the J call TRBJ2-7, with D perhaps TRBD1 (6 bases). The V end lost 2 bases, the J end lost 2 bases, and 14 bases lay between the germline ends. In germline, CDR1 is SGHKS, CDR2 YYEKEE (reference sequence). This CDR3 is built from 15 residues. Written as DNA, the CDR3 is TGTGCCAGCAGCTTCTTCAGGGGTCAGACCTACGAGCAGTACTTC. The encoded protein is CASSFFRGQTYEQYF.

The CDR3 region has the DNA TGCGCCAGCAGCCCCTTAGCGGGAGGAGACACCGGGGAGCTGTTTTTT. It codes for CASSPLAGGDTGELFF. The chain has TRBV5-1 and TRBJ2-2, with 10 bases lining up with TRBD2. The CDR3 loop spans 16 amino acids. V dropped 4 bases and J dropped 3; count of bases not matched to a gene: 6. The germline V gene encodes CDR1 SGHRS and CDR2 YFSETQ.

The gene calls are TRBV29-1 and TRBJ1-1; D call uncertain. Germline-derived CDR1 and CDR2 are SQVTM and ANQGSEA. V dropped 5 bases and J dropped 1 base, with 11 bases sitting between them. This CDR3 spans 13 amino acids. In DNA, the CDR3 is TGCAGCGTTTCAACAGATCCGAACACTGAAGCTTTCTTT. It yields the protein CSVSTDPNTEAFF. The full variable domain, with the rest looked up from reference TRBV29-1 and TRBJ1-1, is SAVISQKPSRDICQRGTSLTIQCQVDSQVTMMFWYRQQPGQSLTLIATANQGSEATYESGFVIDKFPISRPNLTFSTLTVSNMSPEDSSIYLCSVSTDPNTEAFFGQGTRLTVV.